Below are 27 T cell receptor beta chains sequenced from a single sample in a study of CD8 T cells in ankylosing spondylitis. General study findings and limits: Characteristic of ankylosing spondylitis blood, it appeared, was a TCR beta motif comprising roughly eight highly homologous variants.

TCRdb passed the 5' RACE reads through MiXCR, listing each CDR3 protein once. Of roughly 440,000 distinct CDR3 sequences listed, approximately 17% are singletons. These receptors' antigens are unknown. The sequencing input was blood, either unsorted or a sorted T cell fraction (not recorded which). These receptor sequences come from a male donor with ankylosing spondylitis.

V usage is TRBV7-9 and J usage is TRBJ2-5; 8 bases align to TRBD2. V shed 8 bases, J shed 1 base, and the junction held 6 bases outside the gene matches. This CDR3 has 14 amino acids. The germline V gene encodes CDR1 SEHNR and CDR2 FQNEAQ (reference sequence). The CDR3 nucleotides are TGTGCCAGCGGAAAGAGCGGGGGCCAAGAGACCCAGTACTTC. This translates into CASGKSGGQETQYF.

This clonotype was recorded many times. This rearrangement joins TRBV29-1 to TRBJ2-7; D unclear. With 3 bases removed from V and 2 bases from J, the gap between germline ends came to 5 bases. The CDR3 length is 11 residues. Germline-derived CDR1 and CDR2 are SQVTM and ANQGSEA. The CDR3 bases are TGCAGCGTTGAGGCAGCCTACGAGCAGTACTTC. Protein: CSVEAAYEQYF.

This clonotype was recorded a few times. CDR3 in DNA: TGTGCCATCAGAGGCGTGGCGGATTCACCCCTCCACTTT. Its translation is CAIRGVADSPLHF. V is TRBV10-3 and J is TRBJ1-6; D is unresolved. The CDR3 extends over 13 amino acids. CDR1 and CDR2 (germline): ENHRY, SYGVKD. With 6 bases removed from V and 8 bases from J, the gap between germline ends came to 11 bases.

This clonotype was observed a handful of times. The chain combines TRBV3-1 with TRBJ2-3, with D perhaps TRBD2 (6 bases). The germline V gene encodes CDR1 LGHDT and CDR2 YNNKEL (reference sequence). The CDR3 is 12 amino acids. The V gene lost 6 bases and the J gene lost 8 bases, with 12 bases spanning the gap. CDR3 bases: TGTGCCAGCAGTTATCCCGGGAGTACGCAGTATTTT. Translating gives CASSYPGSTQYF.

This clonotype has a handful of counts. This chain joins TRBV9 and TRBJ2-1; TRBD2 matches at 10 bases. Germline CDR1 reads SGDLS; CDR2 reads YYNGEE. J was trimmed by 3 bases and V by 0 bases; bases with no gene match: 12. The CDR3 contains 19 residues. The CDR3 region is CASSVDASGRGSGYNEQFF. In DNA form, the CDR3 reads TGTGCCAGCAGCGTAGATGCTAGCGGGAGAGGCAGCGGCTACAATGAGCAGTTCTTC.

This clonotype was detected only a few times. Here the CDR3 DNA reads TGTGCCATCAGTGAGTCACTAGCGGGAGCGGGCACCGGGGAGCTGTTTTTT. As protein: CAISESLAGAGTGELFF. The J gene is TRBJ2-2, the V gene TRBV10-3, with 11 bases identical to TRBD2. Looked up from germline, CDR1 is ENHRY and CDR2 is SYGVKD. CDR3 length: 17 residues. V gave up 0 bases and J gave up 4 bases; unmatched junction bases: 4.

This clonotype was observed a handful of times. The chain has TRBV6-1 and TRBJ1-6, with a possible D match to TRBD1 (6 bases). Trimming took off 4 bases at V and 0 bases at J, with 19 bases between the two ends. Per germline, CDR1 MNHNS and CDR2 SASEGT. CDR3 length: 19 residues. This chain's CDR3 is CASSARSGQHSSYNSPLHF. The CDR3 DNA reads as TGTGCCAGCAGTGCGAGGTCTGGACAGCATAGCTCCTATAATTCACCCCTCCACTTT.

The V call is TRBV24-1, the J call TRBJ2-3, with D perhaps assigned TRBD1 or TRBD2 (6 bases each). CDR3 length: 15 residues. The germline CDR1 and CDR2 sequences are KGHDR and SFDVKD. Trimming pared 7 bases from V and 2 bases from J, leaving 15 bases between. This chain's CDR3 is CATRPTGADTDTQYF. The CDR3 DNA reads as TGTGCCACCAGGCCCACGGGGGCCGACACAGATACGCAGTATTTT.

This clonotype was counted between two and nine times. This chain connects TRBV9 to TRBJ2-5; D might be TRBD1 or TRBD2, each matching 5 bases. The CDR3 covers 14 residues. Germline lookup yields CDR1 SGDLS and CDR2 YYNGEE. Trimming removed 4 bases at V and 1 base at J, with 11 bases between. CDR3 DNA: TGTGCCAGCAGCCTCGGGGACGGCCAAGAGACCCAGTACTTC. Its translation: CASSLGDGQETQYF. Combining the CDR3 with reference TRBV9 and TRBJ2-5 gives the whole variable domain DSGVTQTPKHLITATGQRVTLRCSPRSGDLSVYWYQQSLDQGLQFLIQYYNGEERAKGNILERFSAQQFPDLHSELNLSSLELGDSALYFCASSLGDGQETQYFGPGTRLLVL.

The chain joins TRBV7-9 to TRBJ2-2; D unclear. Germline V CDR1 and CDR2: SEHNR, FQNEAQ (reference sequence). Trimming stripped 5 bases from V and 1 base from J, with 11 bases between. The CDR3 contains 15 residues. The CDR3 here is CASSGKKGNTGELFF. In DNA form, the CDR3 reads TGTGCCAGCAGCGGGAAGAAGGGGAACACCGGGGAGCTGTTTTTT.

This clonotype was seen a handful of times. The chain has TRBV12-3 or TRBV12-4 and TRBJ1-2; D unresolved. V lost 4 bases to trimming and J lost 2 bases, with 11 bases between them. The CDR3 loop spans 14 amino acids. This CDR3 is CASSSGRVNYGYTF. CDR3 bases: TGTGCCAGCAGTTCGGGCCGCGTCAACTATGGCTACACCTTC.

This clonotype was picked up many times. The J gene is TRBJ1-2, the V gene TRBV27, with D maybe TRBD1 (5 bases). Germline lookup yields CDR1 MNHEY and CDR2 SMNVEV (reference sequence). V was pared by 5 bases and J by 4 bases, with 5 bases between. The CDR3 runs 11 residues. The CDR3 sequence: CASSGGYGYTF. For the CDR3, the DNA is TGTGCCAGCAGTGGGGGCTATGGCTACACCTTC.

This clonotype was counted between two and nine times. CDR3 sequence (DNA): TGTGCCAGCAGCCAAAACAGGGGGCGCGGAGAAAAACTGTTTTTT. This translates into CASSQNRGRGEKLFF. This chain uses TRBV14 with TRBJ1-4; 9 bases match TRBD1. Germline CDR1 SGHDN, CDR2 FVKESK. V lost 2 bases and J lost 8; bases outside the gene matches: 6. The CDR3 spans 15 residues. Using reference TRBV14 and TRBJ1-4 for the parts outside the CDR3, the full variable domain is EAGVTQFPSHSVIEKGQTVTLRCDPISGHDNLYWYRRVMGKEIKFLLHFVKESKQDESGMPNNRFLAERTGGTYSTLKVQPAELEDSGVYFCASSQNRGRGEKLFFGSGTQLSVL.

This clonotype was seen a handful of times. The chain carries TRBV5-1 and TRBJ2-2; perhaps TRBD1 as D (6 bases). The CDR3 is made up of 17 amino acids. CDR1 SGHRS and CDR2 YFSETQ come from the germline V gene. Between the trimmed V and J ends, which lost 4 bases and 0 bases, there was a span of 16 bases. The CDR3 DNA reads TGCGCCAGCAGCCTCCTTGGACAGTTCCCGAACACCGGGGAGCTGTTTTTT. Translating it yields CASSLLGQFPNTGELFF.

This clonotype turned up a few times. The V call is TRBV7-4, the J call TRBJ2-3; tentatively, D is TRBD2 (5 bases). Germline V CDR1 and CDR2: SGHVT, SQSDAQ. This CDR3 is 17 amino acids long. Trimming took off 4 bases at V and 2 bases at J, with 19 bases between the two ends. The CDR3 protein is CASSSRLARYHTDTQYF. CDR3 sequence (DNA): TGTGCCAGCAGCTCCCGCCTAGCTAGGTATCACACAGATACGCAGTATTTT.

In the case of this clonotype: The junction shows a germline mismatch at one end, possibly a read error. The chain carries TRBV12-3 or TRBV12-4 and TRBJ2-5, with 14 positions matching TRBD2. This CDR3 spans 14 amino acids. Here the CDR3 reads CASSSDGTSGSSKF. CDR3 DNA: TGTGCCAGCAGTTCCGACGGGACTAGCGGGAGTTCTAAGTTC.

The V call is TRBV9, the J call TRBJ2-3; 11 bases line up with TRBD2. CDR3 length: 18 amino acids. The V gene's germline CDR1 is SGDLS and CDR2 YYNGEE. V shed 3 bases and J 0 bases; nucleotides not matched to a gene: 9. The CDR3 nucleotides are TGTGCCAGCAGCGGGGGGACTAGCGGTCGTGCTAGCACAGATACGCAGTATTTT. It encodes CASSGGTSGRASTDTQYF. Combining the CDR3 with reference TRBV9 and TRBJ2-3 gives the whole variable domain DSGVTQTPKHLITATGQRVTLRCSPRSGDLSVYWYQQSLDQGLQFLIQYYNGEERAKGNILERFSAQQFPDLHSELNLSSLELGDSALYFCASSGGTSGRASTDTQYFGPGTRLTVL.

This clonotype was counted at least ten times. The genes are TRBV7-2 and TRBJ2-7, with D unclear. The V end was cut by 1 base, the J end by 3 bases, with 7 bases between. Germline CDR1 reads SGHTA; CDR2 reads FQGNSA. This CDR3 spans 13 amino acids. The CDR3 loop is CASSLVAVYEQYF. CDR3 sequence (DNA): TGTGCCAGCAGCTTAGTTGCGGTCTACGAGCAGTACTTC.

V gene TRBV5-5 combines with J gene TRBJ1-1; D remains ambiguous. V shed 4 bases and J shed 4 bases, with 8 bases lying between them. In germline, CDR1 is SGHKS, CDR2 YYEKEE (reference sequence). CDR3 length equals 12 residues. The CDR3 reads CASSVQSTEAFF. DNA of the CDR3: TGTGCCAGCAGCGTACAGTCCACTGAAGCTTTCTTT. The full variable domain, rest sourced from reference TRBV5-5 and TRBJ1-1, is DAGVTQSPTHLIKTRGQQVTLRCSPISGHKSVSWYQQVLGQGPQFIFQYYEKEERGRGNFPDRFSARQFPNYSSELNVNALLLGDSALYLCASSVQSTEAFFGQGTRLTVV.

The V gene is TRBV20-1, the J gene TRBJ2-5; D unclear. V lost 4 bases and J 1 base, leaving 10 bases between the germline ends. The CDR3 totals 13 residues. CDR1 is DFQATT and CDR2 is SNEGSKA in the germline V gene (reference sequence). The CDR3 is CSAKVPSQETQYF. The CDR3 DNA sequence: TGCAGTGCTAAAGTCCCGAGCCAAGAGACCCAGTACTTC.

DNA for the CDR3: TGTGCCAGCAGCCGCGAAAGGCTCTATAACACCGGGGAGCTGTTTTTT. Amino acid sequence: CASSRERLYNTGELFF. J is TRBJ2-2 and V is TRBV7-2; D remains unclear. Germline assignment: CDR1 SGHTA and CDR2 FQGNSA. This CDR3 spans 16 amino acids. Trimming shortened V by 5 bases and J by 2 bases, and 15 bases separated the two germline ends.

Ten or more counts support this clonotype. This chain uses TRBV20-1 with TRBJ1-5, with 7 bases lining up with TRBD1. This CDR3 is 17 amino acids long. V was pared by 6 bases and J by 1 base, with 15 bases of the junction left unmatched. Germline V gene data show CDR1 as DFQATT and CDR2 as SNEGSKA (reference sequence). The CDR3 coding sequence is TGCAGTGCCCCCGAAGGGGGCAGGGGTGCGAGCAATCAGCCCCAGCATTTT. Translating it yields CSAPEGGRGASNQPQHF.

In nucleotides, the CDR3 is TGTGCCAGCAGTTTGGGACACTCACTCTACGAGCAGTACTTC. Amino acid sequence: CASSLGHSLYEQYF. The genes are TRBV12-3 or TRBV12-4 and TRBJ2-7; possibly TRBD1 for D (6 bases). The germline V and J ends were trimmed by 3 bases and 3 bases, with 12 bases remaining between them. The CDR3 is 14 residues long.

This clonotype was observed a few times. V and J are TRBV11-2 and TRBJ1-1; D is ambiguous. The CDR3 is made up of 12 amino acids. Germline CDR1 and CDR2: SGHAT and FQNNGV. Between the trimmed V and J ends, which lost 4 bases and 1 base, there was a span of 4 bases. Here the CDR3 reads CASSSRNTEAFF. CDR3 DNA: TGTGCCAGCAGCTCAAGGAACACTGAAGCTTTCTTT. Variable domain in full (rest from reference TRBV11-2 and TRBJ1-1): EAGVAQSPRYKIIEKRQSVAFWCNPISGHATLYWYQQILGQGPKLLIQFQNNGVVDDSQLPKDRFSAERLKGVDSTLKIQPAKLEDSAVYLCASSSRNTEAFFGQGTRLTVV.

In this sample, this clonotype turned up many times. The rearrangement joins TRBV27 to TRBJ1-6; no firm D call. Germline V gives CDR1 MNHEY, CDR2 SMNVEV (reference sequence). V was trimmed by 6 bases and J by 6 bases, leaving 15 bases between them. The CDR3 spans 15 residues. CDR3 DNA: TGTGCCAGCAGAGAAAGGAGCAGCCGTAATTCACCCCTCCACTTT. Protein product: CASRERSSRNSPLHF.

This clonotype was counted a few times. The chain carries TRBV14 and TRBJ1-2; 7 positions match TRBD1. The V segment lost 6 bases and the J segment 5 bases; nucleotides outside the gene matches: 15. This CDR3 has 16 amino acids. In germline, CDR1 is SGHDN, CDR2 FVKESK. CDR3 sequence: CASSRVQGISGYGYTF. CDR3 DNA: TGTGCCAGCAGTCGAGTACAGGGGATTTCTGGGTATGGCTACACCTTC.

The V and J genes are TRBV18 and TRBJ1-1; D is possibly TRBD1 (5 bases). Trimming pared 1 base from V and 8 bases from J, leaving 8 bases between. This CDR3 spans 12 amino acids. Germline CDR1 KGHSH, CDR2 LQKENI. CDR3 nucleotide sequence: TGTGCCAGCTCACCACTGGGGCTCGAAGCTTTCTTT. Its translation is CASSPLGLEAFF. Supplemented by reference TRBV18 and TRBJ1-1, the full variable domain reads NAGVMQNPRHLVRRRGQEARLRCSPMKGHSHVYWYRQLPEEGLKFMVYLQKENIIDESGMPKERFSAEFPKEGPSILRIQQVVRGDSAAYFCASSPLGLEAFFGQGTRLTVV.